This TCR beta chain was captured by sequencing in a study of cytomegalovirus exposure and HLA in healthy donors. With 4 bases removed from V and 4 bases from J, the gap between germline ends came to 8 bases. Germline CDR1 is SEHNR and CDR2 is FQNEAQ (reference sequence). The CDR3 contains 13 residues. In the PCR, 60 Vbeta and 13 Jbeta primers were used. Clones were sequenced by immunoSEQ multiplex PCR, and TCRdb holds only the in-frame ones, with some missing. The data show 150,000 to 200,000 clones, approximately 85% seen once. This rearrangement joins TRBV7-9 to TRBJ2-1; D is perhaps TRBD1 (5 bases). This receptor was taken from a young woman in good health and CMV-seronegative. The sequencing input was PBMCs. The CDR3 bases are TGTGCCAGCAGCTCTCAGGGTTACAATGAGCAGTTCTTC. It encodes CASSSQGYNEQFF.